A selection of T cell receptor beta chains follows, all from one sample in a study of blood T cells in healthy people across ages. Each CDR3 protein is one row after TCRdb ran MiXCR on the 5' RACE reads. The table has roughly 900,000 distinct CDR3 sequences, 48% seen once. The sample comprised blood. The receptors derive from a man aged 30 to 45 in good health. Both conserved end residues are part of each CDR3. A D gene is named only where the DNA matches it firmly. A row's size may be missing; if present it is once, few, many or a size class.

v_call: TRBV30
j_call: TRBJ2-1
d_call: -
clone_size: -
cdr3_nt: TGTGCCTGGAGTGTACGGGCAGACCAAAAGCAGTTCTTC
cdr3_aa: CAWSVRADQKQFF

v_call: TRBV12-3/TRBV12-4
j_call: TRBJ1-2
d_call: -
clone_size: -
cdr3_nt: TGTGCCGGCAGTTTAGTGTCCCAAGGGGGTGCTGGCTACACCTTC
cdr3_aa: CAGSLVSQGGAGYTF

v_call: TRBV19
j_call: TRBJ1-1
d_call: -
clone_size: -
cdr3_nt: TGTGCCAGTAGGACAGCAGAGGTCACTGAAGCTTTCTTT
cdr3_aa: CASRTAEVTEAFF

v_call: TRBV15
j_call: TRBJ1-4
d_call: -
clone_size: few
cdr3_nt: TGTGCCACCAGCAGAGGTGAAGACAGGCTTTATGAAAAACTGTTTTTT
cdr3_aa: CATSRGEDRLYEKLFF

v_call: TRBV6-1
j_call: TRBJ2-7
d_call: -
clone_size: -
cdr3_nt: TGTGCCAGCAGTGAAACGGGCAACCCCTACGAGCAGTACTTC
cdr3_aa: CASSETGNPYEQYF

v_call: TRBV30
j_call: TRBJ2-2
d_call: TRBD2
clone_size: -
cdr3_nt: TGTGTGAACGGCGGGGGGGCTAGCACCGGGGAGCTGTTTTTT
cdr3_aa: CVNGGGASTGELFF

v_call: TRBV20-1
j_call: TRBJ1-3
d_call: -
clone_size: -
cdr3_nt: TGCAGTGCTAGAGATACCGGCACCTCTGGAAACACCATATATTTT
cdr3_aa: CSARDTGTSGNTIYF

v_call: TRBV13
j_call: TRBJ1-4
d_call: -
clone_size: -
cdr3_nt: TGTGCCAGCAGCTTGACCGGGGACGGTGAAAAACTGTTTTTT
cdr3_aa: CASSLTGDGEKLFF

v_call: TRBV29-1
j_call: TRBJ2-7
d_call: -
clone_size: few
cdr3_nt: TGCAGCGTTGAATTAGGGCCCCCCTACGAGCAGTACTTC
cdr3_aa: CSVELGPPYEQYF

v_call: TRBV4-1
j_call: TRBJ2-3
d_call: TRBD2
clone_size: few
cdr3_nt: TGCGCCAGCAGCAAATGGACTAGCGGGGCAAGCACAGATACGCAGTATTTT
cdr3_aa: CASSKWTSGASTDTQYF

v_call: TRBV20-1
j_call: TRBJ1-1
d_call: -
clone_size: few
cdr3_nt: TGCAGTGCTAAAATAGACGAGGGGCTAAACACTGAAGCTTTCTTT
cdr3_aa: CSAKIDEGLNTEAFF

v_call: TRBV12-5
j_call: TRBJ2-3
d_call: -
clone_size: -
cdr3_nt: TGTGCTAGTGGTTTCGGAGCAGATACGCAGTATTTT
cdr3_aa: CASGFGADTQYF

v_call: TRBV5-1
j_call: TRBJ2-3
d_call: -
clone_size: -
cdr3_nt: TGCGCCAGCAGCTTGGCCTACACAGATGCAGATACGCAGTATTTT
cdr3_aa: CASSLAYTDADTQYF

v_call: TRBV7-2
j_call: TRBJ2-7
d_call: -
clone_size: -
cdr3_nt: TGTGCCAGCAGCTTAAACTTGGGAGCTAGACTCGAGCAGTACTTC
cdr3_aa: CASSLNLGARLEQYF

v_call: TRBV7-9
j_call: TRBJ2-1
d_call: -
clone_size: few
cdr3_nt: TGTGCCAGCAGCTCTGGCCCCGGCCGGTACTACAATGAGCAGTTCTTC
cdr3_aa: CASSSGPGRYYNEQFF

v_call: TRBV20-1
j_call: TRBJ1-2
d_call: -
clone_size: -
cdr3_nt: TGCAGTACTAGGCAGGGTGGAAGGGGCTATGGCTACACCTTC
cdr3_aa: CSTRQGGRGYGYTF

v_call: TRBV20-1
j_call: TRBJ1-5
d_call: -
clone_size: -
cdr3_nt: TGCAGTGCTAGAGTTCCGCGTGTTGGGCAGCCCCAGCATTTT
cdr3_aa: CSARVPRVGQPQHF

v_call: TRBV4-2
j_call: TRBJ1-4
d_call: TRBD1
clone_size: -
cdr3_nt: TGTGCCAGCAGCGCAAACGGACAGGGGTTAGGAGAAAAACTGTTTTTT
cdr3_aa: CASSANGQGLGEKLFF